This TCR beta chain was observed in a study of graft-versus-host responses after intestinal transplantation. Study-wide background: Multivisceral, liver-intestinal, or isolated intestinal transplants were received by the recipients.

Of note for this clone: Its antigen is not known.

Study conclusions and caveats: Circulating GvH clones peaking coincided with falling HvG clones soon after transplant.

Method: immunoSEQ multiplex PCR; TCRdb's copy keeps in-frame clones and lacks some. Here the sample spans fewer than 95,000 clones, about 94% being singletons. The CDR3 consists of 16 residues. CDR1 SGHRS and CDR2 YFSETQ come from the germline V gene. The V gene end was trimmed by 0 bases and the J gene end by 3 bases; junction bases not matched to a gene: 6. This sequence was found in a human donor who was the organ donor for an intestinal transplant. The chain recombines TRBV5-1 with TRBJ2-7; 10 bases match TRBD2. The material was unstimulated CD4+ T cells sorted from spleen or lymph node cells, obtained before transplant. The CDR3 nucleotides are TGCGCCAGCAGCTTGGGGCTAGCGGGGGCGGACTACGAGCAGTACTTC. Translation gives CASSLGLAGADYEQYF.